Following are 28 T cell receptor beta chains from one sample sequenced in a study of T cell repertoires in cytomegalovirus infection. One entry per CDR3 protein results from TCRdb running MiXCR on the reads. In the table there are around 240,000 distinct CDR3 sequences, about 23% of which are singletons. Sequenced input: CD8+ T cells from PBMCs. Every receptor here comes from a human donor in good health (CMV status not recorded). Some clones in this sample may be carry-over from other donors' samples.

This chain links TRBV10-3 with TRBJ2-1, with TRBD2 matching 9 bases. CDR1 and CDR2 from the germline V gene are ENHRY and SYGVKD. The CDR3 is 16 amino acids. V gave up 2 bases and J gave up 9 bases; unmatched junction bases: 11. CDR3 sequence: CAISEPYSGGPGEQFF. Written as DNA, the CDR3 is TGTGCCATCAGTGAGCCGTATAGCGGGGGCCCGGGTGAGCAGTTCTTC.

A few counts support this clonotype. This chain uses TRBV20-1 with TRBJ2-1; 7 bases are a match to TRBD1. Germline lookup yields CDR1 DFQATT and CDR2 SNEGSKA (reference sequence). Trimming at V came to 2 bases and at J to 8 bases, leaving 12 bases not matched to a gene. This CDR3 has 15 residues. This chain's CDR3 is CSARTWVDREDEQFF. Here the CDR3 DNA reads TGCAGTGCTAGAACCTGGGTAGACAGGGAAGATGAGCAGTTCTTC.

This clonotype occurred many times. The rearrangement links TRBV27 to TRBJ1-1; D gene uncertain. The CDR3 runs to 13 residues. The germline V gene has CDR1 MNHEY and CDR2 SMNVEV (reference sequence). V lost 0 bases and J lost 6, with 8 bases in between. CDR3 DNA: TGTGCCAGCAGTTTATCTAAGGGCGCTGAAGCTTTCTTT. It translates to CASSLSKGAEAFF.

This clonotype was observed a few times. The chain joins TRBV27 to TRBJ1-2, with D tentatively TRBD1 (6 bases). The germline CDR1 and CDR2 sequences are MNHEY and SMNVEV (reference sequence). The CDR3 length is 15 residues. The V and J ends lost 3 bases and 2 bases respectively, with 13 bases between them. The CDR3 loop reads CASSLIRGGNYGYTF. In DNA form, the CDR3 reads TGTGCCAGCAGTTTGATAAGGGGGGGAAACTATGGCTACACCTTC.

This clonotype was recorded a few times. The genes are TRBV9 and TRBJ2-7; 11 nucleotides match TRBD2. V lost 1 base, J lost 3 bases, and 3 bases stayed unmatched. Germline V gene lookup returns CDR1 SGDLS and CDR2 YYNGEE. The CDR3 has 15 amino acids. CDR3 sequence reads: CASSVRGTSGYEQYF. CDR3 DNA: TGTGCCAGCAGCGTAAGAGGGACTAGCGGCTACGAGCAGTACTTC.

This clonotype was found many times. V usage is TRBV20-1 and J usage is TRBJ1-1; D is undetermined. The V gene lost 1 base and the J gene lost 8 bases, with 8 bases spanning the gap. This CDR3 contains 11 residues. Per the germline V gene, CDR1 is DFQATT and CDR2 is SNEGSKA (reference sequence). The CDR3 spells CSARVPTEAFF. The CDR3 region has the DNA TGCAGTGCTAGAGTACCAACCGAAGCTTTCTTT.

The genes are TRBV29-1 and TRBJ2-2, with D unclear. Trimming took off 7 bases at V and 3 bases at J, with 9 bases between the two ends. This CDR3 region has 12 residues. Germline assignment: CDR1 SQVTM and CDR2 ANQGSEA. The CDR3 coding sequence is TGCAGCGCTACGGACCACACCGGGGAGCTGTTTTTT. Translated, it gives CSATDHTGELFF.

The chain employs TRBV7-9 and TRBJ2-3; D possibly corresponds to TRBD1 (6 bases). V lost 5 bases and J 2 bases, leaving 14 bases between the germline ends. CDR3 length: 15 amino acids. Germline V CDR1 and CDR2: SEHNR, FQNEAQ (reference sequence). CDR3 in DNA: TGTGCCAGCAGCCCAACAGGGATCCCCACAGATACGCAGTATTTT. Amino acid sequence: CASSPTGIPTDTQYF.

This clonotype was detected only a few times. The J gene is TRBJ2-3, the V gene TRBV7-8; 8 bases fit TRBD2. The CDR3 loop spans 15 amino acids. J gave up 2 bases and V 3 bases, and 4 bases lay outside the gene matches. Per the germline V gene, CDR1 is SGHVS and CDR2 is FQNEAQ. CDR3: CASSFGLALTDTQYF. CDR3 in DNA: TGTGCCAGCAGCTTTGGACTAGCCCTCACAGATACGCAGTATTTT.

About this clonotype: Given a much more abundant clone one base away, this may be a read error. The V call is TRBV7-6, the J call TRBJ1-1, with a weak D call TRBD1 (6 bases). The length of the CDR3 is 16 residues. The V gene's germline CDR1 is SGHVS and CDR2 FNYEAQ. Trimming left V 1 base short and J 1 base short, with 13 bases between. CDR3 amino acids: CASSLVSIGGNTEAFF. The CDR3 bases are TGTGCCAGCAGCTTAGTCTCCATAGGGGGGAACACTGAAGCTTTCTTT.

The V call is TRBV29-1, the J call TRBJ2-3; D is undetermined. Germline values: CDR1 SQVTM, CDR2 ANQGSEA. This CDR3 is 10 amino acids long. The ends were cut back, 3 bases at V and 4 bases at J, with 2 bases in the middle. The CDR3 is CSVDSDTQYF. DNA for the CDR3: TGCAGCGTTGACTCAGATACGCAGTATTTT.

The chain links TRBV10-3 to TRBJ2-3; no firm D call. The CDR3 contains 12 residues. The V and J ends lost 5 bases and 4 bases respectively, with 7 bases between them. Per germline, CDR1 ENHRY and CDR2 SYGVKD. CDR3 residues: CAISLGSDTQYF. CDR3 in DNA: TGTGCCATCAGTCTAGGATCAGATACGCAGTATTTT.

The chain combines TRBV10-2 with TRBJ2-7; 8 bases agree with TRBD2. This CDR3 region has 16 residues. The germline CDR1 and CDR2 sequences are WSHSY and SAAADI. J gave up 1 base and V 9 bases, and 14 bases lay outside the gene matches. CDR3 protein: CASLGTGTSKSYEQYF. For the CDR3, the DNA is TGCGCCAGTTTAGGGACCGGGACTAGTAAGTCCTACGAGCAGTACTTC.

V and J are TRBV6-2 or TRBV6-3 and TRBJ2-7, with D perhaps matching TRBD1 or TRBD2 (5 bases each). This CDR3 is built from 15 residues. CDR1 and CDR2 (germline): MNHEY, SVGEGT. Trimming took 6 bases from V and 5 from J, leaving 20 bases between them. CDR3 protein: CASSPVAFRDHEQYF. In DNA form, the CDR3 reads TGTGCCAGCAGCCCGGTCGCCTTCAGGGACCACGAGCAGTACTTC.

This clonotype was counted a few times. The chain joins TRBV7-2 to TRBJ1-2, with D unclear. V was shortened by 0 bases and J by 4 bases, with 12 bases between the two germline ends. CDR3 size: 15 residues. Germline V gives CDR1 SGHTA, CDR2 FQGNSA. CDR3 bases: TGTGCCAGCAGCTTAGCGCCCGGGGTCCCCTATGGCTACACCTTC. Its protein product is CASSLAPGVPYGYTF.

This clonotype was seen more than once but under ten times. The V gene is TRBV19, the J gene TRBJ1-1; 8 positions agree with TRBD1. Looked up from germline, CDR1 is LNHDA and CDR2 is SQIVND (reference sequence). The CDR3 loop spans 15 amino acids. The ends lost 6 bases at V and 6 bases at J; junction bases unmatched: 12. The CDR3 is CASRQNSGGLAEAFF. The CDR3 DNA sequence: TGTGCCAGTAGACAAAACTCAGGGGGCCTGGCTGAAGCTTTCTTT. The entire variable domain, with the rest obtained from reference TRBV19 and TRBJ1-1, is as follows: DGGITQSPKYLFRKEGQNVTLSCEQNLNHDAMYWYRQDPGQGLRLIYYSQIVNDFQKGDIAEGYSVSREKKESFPLTVTSAQKNPTAFYLCASRQNSGGLAEAFFGQGTRLTVV.

This clonotype has a count of ten or more. The J gene is TRBJ1-4, the V gene TRBV27; 7 nucleotides match TRBD1. The germline CDR1 and CDR2 sequences are MNHEY and SMNVEV (reference sequence). The CDR3 runs 14 residues. The V gene end was trimmed by 3 bases and the J gene end by 8 bases; junction bases not matched to a gene: 6. The CDR3 loop reads CASSFQGGEEKLFF. The CDR3 bases are TGTGCCAGCAGTTTTCAGGGGGGCGAAGAAAAACTGTTTTTT.

With regard to this clonotype: A junction end diverges from the germline sequence, so it may reflect a read error. The chain carries TRBV20-1 and TRBJ2-1; D may be TRBD2 (6 bases). This CDR3 contains 17 residues. Germline V gene data show CDR1 as DFQATT and CDR2 as SNEGSKA (reference sequence). CDR3 region: CSARAVSSDWGLNEQFF. CDR3 DNA sequence: TGCAGTGCCAGAGCCGTTTCTAGCGATTGGGGTCTCAATGAGCAGTTCTTC.

This clonotype was recorded a few times. In nucleotides, the CDR3 is TGTGCCAGCAGCTTAACGGGTTTTCGCGAGCAGTACTTC. This codes for CASSLTGFREQYF. The gene calls are TRBV7-6 and TRBJ2-7; D remains ambiguous. The CDR3 is 13 amino acids. Germline CDR1 SGHVS, CDR2 FNYEAQ. Deletions cut 2 bases from V and 6 bases from J, with 11 bases between.

There are many counts of this clonotype. The gene calls are TRBV12-3 or TRBV12-4 and TRBJ2-1; no firm D call. The germline V and J ends were trimmed by 7 bases and 4 bases, with 14 bases remaining between them. This CDR3 region has 14 residues. CDR3 DNA: TGTGCCAGCACCCTAAGTGGGCTATACAATGAGCAGTTCTTC. It translates to CASTLSGLYNEQFF.

The chain joins TRBV20-1 to TRBJ2-7; 13 bases are shared with TRBD2. This CDR3 spans 15 amino acids. CDR1 and CDR2 (germline): DFQATT, SNEGSKA (reference sequence). V trimming: 0 bases; J trimming: 6 bases; junction bases outside the gene matches: 5. As DNA, the CDR3 is TGCAGTGCTAGAGATGGGACTAGCGGGGTAGCCGAGCAGTACTTC. Its translation is CSARDGTSGVAEQYF.

The V gene is TRBV7-6, the J gene TRBJ2-5, with D hard to call. CDR3 length equals 11 residues. The V end lost 5 bases, the J end lost 4 bases, and 5 bases lay between the germline ends. Germline lookup yields CDR1 SGHVS and CDR2 FNYEAQ. The CDR3 sequence: CASSPLETQYF. The CDR3 bases are TGTGCCAGCAGCCCATTAGAGACCCAGTACTTC.

This clonotype was counted at least ten times. The V and J genes are TRBV11-2 and TRBJ1-1; D is undetermined. The germline CDR1 and CDR2 sequences are SGHAT and FQNNGV. CDR3 length: 15 amino acids. Trimming cost V 0 bases and J 0 bases, with 8 bases left between them. The chain's CDR3 is CASSLEGRLNTEAFF. For the CDR3, the DNA is TGTGCCAGCAGCTTAGAGGGCAGATTGAACACTGAAGCTTTCTTT. Combining the CDR3 with reference TRBV11-2 and TRBJ1-1 gives the whole variable domain EAGVAQSPRYKIIEKRQSVAFWCNPISGHATLYWYQQILGQGPKLLIQFQNNGVVDDSQLPKDRFSAERLKGVDSTLKIQPAKLEDSAVYLCASSLEGRLNTEAFFGQGTRLTVV.

This clonotype was observed a handful of times. This chain joins TRBV20-1 and TRBJ2-5; D is ambiguous. V lost 6 bases, J lost 5 bases, and 10 bases lay in between. This CDR3 is 11 amino acids long. Germline CDR1 reads DFQATT; CDR2 reads SNEGSKA (reference sequence). CDR3 bases: TGCAGTGCACTCATCGGGGAGACCCAGTACTTC. Translating it yields CSALIGETQYF.

This clonotype has a count of ten or more. This chain links TRBV6-4 with TRBJ2-3; D ambiguous. Germline V CDR1 and CDR2: MRHNA, SNTAGT. The CDR3 extends over 14 amino acids. V was cut by 2 bases and J by 3 bases, with 9 bases left in between. CDR3 region: CASSDGLGTDTQYF. DNA for the CDR3: TGTGCCAGCAGTGACGGGCTAGGAACAGATACGCAGTATTTT.

The chain employs TRBV28 and TRBJ1-6; 8 nucleotides line up with TRBD1. Germline V CDR1 and CDR2: MDHEN, SYDVKM. With 6 bases clipped from V and 7 bases from J, the junction kept 11 bases outside the gene matches. The CDR3 has 16 amino acids. The CDR3 bases are TGTGCCAGCAGACCCACCGGGACAGGAGAAAATTCACCCCTCCACTTT. It specifies CASRPTGTGENSPLHF.

This clonotype was observed a handful of times. The chain links TRBV30 to TRBJ2-1; D uncertain. Between the trimmed V and J ends, which lost 0 bases and 7 bases, there was a span of 4 bases. The CDR3 runs 11 residues. Germline loops: CDR1 GTSNPN, CDR2 SVGIG (reference sequence). This CDR3 is CAWSVVNEQFF. The CDR3, as DNA: TGTGCCTGGAGTGTAGTTAATGAGCAGTTCTTC.

This clonotype was counted between two and nine times. V and J are TRBV12-3 or TRBV12-4 and TRBJ2-1, with 14 positions matching TRBD2. The CDR3 length is 15 residues. V dropped 6 bases and J dropped 9; count of bases not matched to a gene: 7. CDR3 DNA: TGTGCCAGCAGCCCGACTAGCGGGGGGGCCGGTGAGCAGTTCTTC. Its translation: CASSPTSGGAGEQFF.